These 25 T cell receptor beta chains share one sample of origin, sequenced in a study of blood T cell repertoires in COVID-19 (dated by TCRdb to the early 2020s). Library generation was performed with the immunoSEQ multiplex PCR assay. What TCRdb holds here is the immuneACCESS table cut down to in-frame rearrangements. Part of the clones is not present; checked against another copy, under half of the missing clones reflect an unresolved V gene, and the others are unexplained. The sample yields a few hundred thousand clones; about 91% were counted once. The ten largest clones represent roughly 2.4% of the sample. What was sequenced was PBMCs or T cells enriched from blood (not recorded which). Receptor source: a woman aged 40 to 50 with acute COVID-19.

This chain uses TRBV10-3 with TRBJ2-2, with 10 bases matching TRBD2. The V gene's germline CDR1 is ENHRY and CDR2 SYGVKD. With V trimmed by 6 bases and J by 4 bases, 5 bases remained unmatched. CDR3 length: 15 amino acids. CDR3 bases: TGTGCCATCAGCCTTAGCGGGAGGAGCACCGGGGAGCTGTTTTTT. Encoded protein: CAISLSGRSTGELFF.

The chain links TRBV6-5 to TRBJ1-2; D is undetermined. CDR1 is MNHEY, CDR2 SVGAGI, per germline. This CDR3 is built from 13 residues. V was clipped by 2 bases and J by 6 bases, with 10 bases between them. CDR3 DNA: TGTGCCAGCAGTTACCGGGAGAGGGATGGCTACACCTTC. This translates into CASSYRERDGYTF.

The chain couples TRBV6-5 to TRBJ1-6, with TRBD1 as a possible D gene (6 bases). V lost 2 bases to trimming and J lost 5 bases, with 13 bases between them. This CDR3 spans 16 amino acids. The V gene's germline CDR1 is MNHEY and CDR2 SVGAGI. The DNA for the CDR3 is TGTGCCAGCAGTTACGGGGGGGCTATCCATAATTCACCCCTCCACTTT. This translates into CASSYGGAIHNSPLHF.

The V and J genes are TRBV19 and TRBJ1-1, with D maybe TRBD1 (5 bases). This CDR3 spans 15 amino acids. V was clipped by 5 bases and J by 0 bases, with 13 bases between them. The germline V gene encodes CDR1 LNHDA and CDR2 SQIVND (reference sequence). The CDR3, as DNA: TGTGCCAGTAGTGCGATGACAGCCCTGAACACTGAAGCTTTCTTT. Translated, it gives CASSAMTALNTEAFF. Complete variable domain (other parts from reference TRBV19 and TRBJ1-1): DGGITQSPKYLFRKEGQNVTLSCEQNLNHDAMYWYRQDPGQGLRLIYYSQIVNDFQKGDIAEGYSVSREKKESFPLTVTSAQKNPTAFYLCASSAMTALNTEAFFGQGTRLTVV.

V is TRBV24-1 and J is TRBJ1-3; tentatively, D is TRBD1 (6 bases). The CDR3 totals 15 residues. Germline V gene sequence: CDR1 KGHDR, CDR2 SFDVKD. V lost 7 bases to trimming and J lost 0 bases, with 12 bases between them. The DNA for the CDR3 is TGTGCCACCAGAGATACACAGGGCTCTGGAAACACCATATATTTT. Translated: CATRDTQGSGNTIYF.

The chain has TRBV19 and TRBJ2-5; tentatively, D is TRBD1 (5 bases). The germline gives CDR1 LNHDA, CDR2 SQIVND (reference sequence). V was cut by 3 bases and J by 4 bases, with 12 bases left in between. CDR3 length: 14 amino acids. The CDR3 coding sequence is TGTGCCAGTAGTATTCCGGCCAGGGTAGAGACCCAGTACTTC. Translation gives CASSIPARVETQYF.

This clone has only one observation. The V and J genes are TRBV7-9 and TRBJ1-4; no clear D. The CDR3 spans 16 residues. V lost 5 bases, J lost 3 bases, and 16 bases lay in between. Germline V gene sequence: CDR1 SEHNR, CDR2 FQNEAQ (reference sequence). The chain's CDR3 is CASSPRIGVANEKLFF. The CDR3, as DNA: TGTGCCAGCAGCCCTCGTATCGGGGTAGCTAATGAAAAACTGTTTTTT.

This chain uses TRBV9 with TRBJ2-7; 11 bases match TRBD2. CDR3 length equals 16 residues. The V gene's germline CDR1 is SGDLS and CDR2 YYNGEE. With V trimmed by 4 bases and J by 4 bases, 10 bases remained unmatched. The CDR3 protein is CASSLTGTSGSYEQYF. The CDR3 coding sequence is TGTGCCAGCAGCCTAACCGGGACTAGCGGAAGTTACGAGCAGTACTTC.

CDR3 region: CASSTPLGAEAFF. The CDR3 nucleotides are TGTGCCAGTAGTACCCCACTCGGGGCTGAAGCTTTCTTT. The chain recombines TRBV19 with TRBJ1-1; no reliable D call. V gave up 4 bases and J gave up 6 bases, with 12 bases separating them. This CDR3 is built from 13 residues. Per germline, CDR1 LNHDA and CDR2 SQIVND (reference sequence). The full variable domain, completed using reference TRBV19 and TRBJ1-1, is DGGITQSPKYLFRKEGQNVTLSCEQNLNHDAMYWYRQDPGQGLRLIYYSQIVNDFQKGDIAEGYSVSREKKESFPLTVTSAQKNPTAFYLCASSTPLGAEAFFGQGTRLTVV.

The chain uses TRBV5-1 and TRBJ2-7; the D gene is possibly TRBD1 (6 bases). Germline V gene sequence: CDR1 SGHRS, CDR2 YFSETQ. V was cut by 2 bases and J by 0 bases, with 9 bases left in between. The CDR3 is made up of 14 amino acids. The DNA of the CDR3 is TGCGCCAGCAGCTTATGGGACACCTCCTACGAGCAGTACTTC. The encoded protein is CASSLWDTSYEQYF.

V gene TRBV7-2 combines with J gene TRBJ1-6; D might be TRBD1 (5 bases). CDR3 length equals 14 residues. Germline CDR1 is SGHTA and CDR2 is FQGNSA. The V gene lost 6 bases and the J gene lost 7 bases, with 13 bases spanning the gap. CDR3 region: CASRARHRNSPLHF. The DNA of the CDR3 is TGTGCCAGCAGGGCTCGACACAGGAATTCACCCCTCCACTTT.

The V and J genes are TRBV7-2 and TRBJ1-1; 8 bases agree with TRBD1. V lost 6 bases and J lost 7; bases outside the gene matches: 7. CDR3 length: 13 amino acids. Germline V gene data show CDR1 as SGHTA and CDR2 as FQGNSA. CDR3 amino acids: CASSWTGTNEAFF. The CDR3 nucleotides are TGTGCCAGCAGTTGGACAGGGACCAATGAAGCTTTCTTT.

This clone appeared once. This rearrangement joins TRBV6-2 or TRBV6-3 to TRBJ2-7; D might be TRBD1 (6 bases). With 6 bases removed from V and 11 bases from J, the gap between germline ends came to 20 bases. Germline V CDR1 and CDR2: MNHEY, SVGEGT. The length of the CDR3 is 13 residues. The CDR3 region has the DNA TGTGCCAGCAGCCCGGAGAACAGGGTCAAGGAGTACTTC. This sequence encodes CASSPENRVKEYF.

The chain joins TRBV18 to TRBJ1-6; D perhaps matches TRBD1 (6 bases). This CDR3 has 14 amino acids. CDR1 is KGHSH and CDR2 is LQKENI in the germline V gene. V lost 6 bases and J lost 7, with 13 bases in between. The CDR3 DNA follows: TGTGCCAGCTCCCTCGGACAGCGAAATTCACCCCTCCACTTT. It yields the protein CASSLGQRNSPLHF. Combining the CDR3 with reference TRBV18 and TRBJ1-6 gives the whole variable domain NAGVMQNPRHLVRRRGQEARLRCSPMKGHSHVYWYRQLPEEGLKFMVYLQKENIIDESGMPKERFSAEFPKEGPSILRIQQVVRGDSAAYFCASSLGQRNSPLHFGNGTRLTVT.

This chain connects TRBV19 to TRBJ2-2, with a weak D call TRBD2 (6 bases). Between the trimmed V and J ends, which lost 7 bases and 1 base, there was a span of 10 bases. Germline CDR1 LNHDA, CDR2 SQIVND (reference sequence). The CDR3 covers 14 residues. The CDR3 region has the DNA TGTGCCAGTAAGGACTACCTGAACACCGGGGAGCTGTTTTTT. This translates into CASKDYLNTGELFF. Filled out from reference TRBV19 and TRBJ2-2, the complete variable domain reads DGGITQSPKYLFRKEGQNVTLSCEQNLNHDAMYWYRQDPGQGLRLIYYSQIVNDFQKGDIAEGYSVSREKKESFPLTVTSAQKNPTAFYLCASKDYLNTGELFFGEGSRLTVL.

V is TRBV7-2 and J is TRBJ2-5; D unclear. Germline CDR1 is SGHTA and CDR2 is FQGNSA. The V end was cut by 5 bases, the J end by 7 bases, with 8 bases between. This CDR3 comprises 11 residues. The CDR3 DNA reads TGTGCCAGCAGCCCCTCCGGGACCCAGTACTTC. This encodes CASSPSGTQYF. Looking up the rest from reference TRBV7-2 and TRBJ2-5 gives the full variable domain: GAGVSQSPSNKVTEKGKDVELRCDPISGHTALYWYRQSLGQGLEFLIYFQGNSAPDKSGLPSDRFSAERTGGSVSTLTIQRTQQEDSAVYLCASSPSGTQYFGPGTRLLVL.

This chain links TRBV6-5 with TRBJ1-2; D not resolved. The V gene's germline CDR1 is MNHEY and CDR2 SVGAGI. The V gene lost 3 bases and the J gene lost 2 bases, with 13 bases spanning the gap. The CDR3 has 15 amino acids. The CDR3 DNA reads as TGTGCCAGCAGTTATGAGAAGGAGAACAACTATGGCTACACCTTC. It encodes CASSYEKENNYGYTF.

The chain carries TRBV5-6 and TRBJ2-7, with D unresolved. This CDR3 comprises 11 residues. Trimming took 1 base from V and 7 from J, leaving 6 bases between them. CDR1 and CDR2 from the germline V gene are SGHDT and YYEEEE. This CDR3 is CASSLNQEQYF. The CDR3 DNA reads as TGTGCCAGCAGCTTGAATCAGGAGCAGTACTTC.

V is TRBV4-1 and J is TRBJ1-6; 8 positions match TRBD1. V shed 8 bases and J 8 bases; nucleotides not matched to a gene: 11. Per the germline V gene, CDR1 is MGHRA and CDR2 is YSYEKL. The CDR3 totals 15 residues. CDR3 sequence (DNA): TGCGCCAGCCGGGACAGGAGATCTATGGATTCACCCCTCCACTTT. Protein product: CASRDRRSMDSPLHF.

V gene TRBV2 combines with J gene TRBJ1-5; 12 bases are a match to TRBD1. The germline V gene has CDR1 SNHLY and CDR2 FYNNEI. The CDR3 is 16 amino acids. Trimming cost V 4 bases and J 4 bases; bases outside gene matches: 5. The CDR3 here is CASSGGTGGGNQPQHF. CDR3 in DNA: TGTGCCAGCAGTGGGGGGACAGGGGGCGGAAATCAGCCCCAGCATTTT.

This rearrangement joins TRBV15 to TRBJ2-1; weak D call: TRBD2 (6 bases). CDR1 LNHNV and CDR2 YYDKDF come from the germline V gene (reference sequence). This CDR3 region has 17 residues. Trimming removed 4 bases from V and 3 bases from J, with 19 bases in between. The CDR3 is CATSTNRDWTIYNEQFF. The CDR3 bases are TGTGCCACCAGCACCAACCGGGACTGGACAATCTACAATGAGCAGTTCTTC.

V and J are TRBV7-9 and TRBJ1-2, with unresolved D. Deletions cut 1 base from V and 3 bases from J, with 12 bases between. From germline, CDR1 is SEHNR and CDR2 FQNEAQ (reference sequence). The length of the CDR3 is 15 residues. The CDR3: CASSLEPGIDYGYTF. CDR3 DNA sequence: TGTGCCAGCAGCTTAGAGCCCGGTATTGACTATGGCTACACCTTC.

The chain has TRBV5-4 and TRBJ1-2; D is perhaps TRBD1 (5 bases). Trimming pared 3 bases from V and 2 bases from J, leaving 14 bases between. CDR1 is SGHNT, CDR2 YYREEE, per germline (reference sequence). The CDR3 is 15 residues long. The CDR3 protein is CASSSGGGGNYGYTF. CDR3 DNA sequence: TGTGCCAGCAGCTCGGGCGGTGGGGGGAACTATGGCTACACCTTC.

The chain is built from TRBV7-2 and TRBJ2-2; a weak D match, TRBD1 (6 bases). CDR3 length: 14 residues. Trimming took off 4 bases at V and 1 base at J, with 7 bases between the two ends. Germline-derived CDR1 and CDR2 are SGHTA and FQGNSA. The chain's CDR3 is CASSSDRNTGELFF. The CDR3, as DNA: TGTGCCAGCAGCTCGGACAGGAACACCGGGGAGCTGTTTTTT.

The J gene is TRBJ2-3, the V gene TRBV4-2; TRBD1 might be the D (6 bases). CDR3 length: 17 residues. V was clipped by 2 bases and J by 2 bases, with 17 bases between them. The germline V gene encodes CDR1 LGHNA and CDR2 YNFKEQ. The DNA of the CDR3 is TGTGCCAGCAGCCAATCCGGGACATCCAAAAACACAGATACGCAGTATTTT. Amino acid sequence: CASSQSGTSKNTDTQYF.